Following are 17 T cell receptor beta chains from one sample sequenced in a study of shared clonotypes between healthy human individuals (dated by TCRdb to 2020 to 2021). To prepare the library, the immunoSEQ multiplex PCR assay was applied. TCRdb's version of the immuneACCESS table is confined to in-frame rearrangements and falls short of the full clone set. An unresolved V gene accounts for under half of the shortfall where checked; the remainder is of unknown origin. The sample table records more than 2 million clones; almost 96% of these occur just once. 0.1% to 0.15% of the sample lies in the top ten. The sample consisted of naive CD4+ T cells sorted from blood. Sample cell subset or site, as interpreted from the label and publication: CD45RA+ positively selected. The receptors originated from a man in his late teens or twenties in good health.

The chain employs TRBV5-1 and TRBJ1-4; D ambiguous. With 4 bases removed from V and 4 bases from J, the gap between germline ends came to 11 bases. The CDR3 sequence is 14 residues long. CDR1 is SGHRS and CDR2 is YFSETQ in the germline V gene. The CDR3 bases are TGCGCCAGCAGCCTCCCAGGAAATAATGAAAAACTGTTTTTT. Translated: CASSLPGNNEKLFF.

This clone was seen only once. The V gene is TRBV10-1, the J gene TRBJ2-7, with D possibly matching TRBD1 (6 bases). The V gene lost 2 bases and the J gene lost 6 bases, with 11 bases spanning the gap. Per germline, CDR1 WNHNN and CDR2 SYGVQD (reference sequence). CDR3 length: 13 residues. CDR3 region: CASSEQGLSEQYF. Written as DNA, the CDR3 is TGCGCCAGCAGTGAGCAGGGGCTTAGCGAGCAGTACTTC.

Comment on this clone: Other DNA sequences within the sample encode an identical CDR3. The V and J genes are TRBV19 and TRBJ1-5, with D unresolved. The length of the CDR3 is 13 residues. Between the trimmed V and J ends, which lost 2 bases and 2 bases, there was a span of 4 bases. The germline CDR1 and CDR2 sequences are LNHDA and SQIVND (reference sequence). The CDR3 here is CASSINGNQPQHF. CDR3 DNA: TGTGCCAGTAGTATAAACGGCAATCAGCCCCAGCATTTT.

V and J are TRBV10-3 and TRBJ1-5; D uncertain. Germline V gives CDR1 ENHRY, CDR2 SYGVKD. The CDR3 extends over 12 amino acids. With 3 bases removed from V and 10 bases from J, the gap between germline ends came to 10 bases. CDR3 bases: TGTGCCATCAGTGAAGGACGGACCCCCCAGCATTTT. As protein: CAISEGRTPQHF.

This clone was observed a single time. This chain links TRBV21-1 with TRBJ2-3; the D call in the table, TRBD1, was not verified against the DNA. TRBV21-1 is listed as a pseudogene. There are 14 residues in the CDR3. For the CDR3, the DNA is TGTGCCGGCATACAGGGGGCATGGACAGATACGCAGTATTTT. It yields the protein CAGIQGAWTDTQYF.

Concerning this clone itself: Other DNA sequences in the same sample also yield this CDR3. The gene calls are TRBV19 and TRBJ1-2; TRBD1 is a possible D gene (5 bases). This CDR3 is built from 14 residues. Trimming pared 4 bases from V and 4 bases from J, leaving 13 bases between. Looked up from germline, CDR1 is LNHDA and CDR2 is SQIVND (reference sequence). CDR3 bases: TGTGCCAGTAGTACCTCCGGGACTGGCTATGGCTACACCTTC. Its protein is CASSTSGTGYGYTF.

The chain combines TRBV30 with TRBJ2-5, with 8 bases fitting TRBD1. The CDR3 length is 15 residues. V lost 1 base, J lost 5 bases, and 9 bases stayed unmatched. Germline-derived CDR1 and CDR2 are GTSNPN and SVGIG (reference sequence). Here the CDR3 reads CAWSGTGNLRETQYF. CDR3 sequence (DNA): TGTGCCTGGAGTGGGACAGGGAATTTGCGGGAGACCCAGTACTTC.

The chain has TRBV14 and TRBJ2-7; D tentatively reads TRBD1 or TRBD2 (5 bases each). V gave up 5 bases and J gave up 3 bases, with 20 bases separating them. Germline CDR1 is SGHDN and CDR2 is FVKESK. This CDR3 has 16 residues. CDR3 residues: CASSVRGPKSYYEQYF. The CDR3 bases are TGTGCCAGCAGCGTAAGGGGACCTAAATCGTACTACGAGCAGTACTTC.

The chain links TRBV6-1 to TRBJ2-2; D remains ambiguous. V was clipped by 3 bases and J by 0 bases, with 8 bases between them. The CDR3 contains 15 residues. The germline CDR1 and CDR2 sequences are MNHNS and SASEGT. CDR3 nucleotide sequence: TGTGCCAGCAGTGAGCAAAGTACGAACACCGGGGAGCTGTTTTTT. Amino acid sequence: CASSEQSTNTGELFF.

The gene calls are TRBV18 and TRBJ2-7, with D possibly being TRBD1 (5 bases). Germline V gene sequence: CDR1 KGHSH, CDR2 LQKENI. Trimming cost V 6 bases and J 7 bases, with 25 bases left between them. The CDR3 loop spans 16 amino acids. The CDR3 region has the DNA TGTGCCAGCTCCCTTACCAGGGTTTCGATCAGTGATGAGCAGTACTTC. The encoded protein is CASSLTRVSISDEQYF.

The chain links TRBV10-3 to TRBJ1-2; D unclear. The CDR3 has 13 amino acids. Germline CDR1 ENHRY, CDR2 SYGVKD. Trimming stripped 5 bases from V and 4 bases from J, with 11 bases between. The CDR3 DNA sequence: TGTGCCATCAGTTATGGCGAGGGCTATGGCTACACCTTC. Its translation is CAISYGEGYGYTF.

In DNA, the CDR3 is TGTGCCAGCAGCAGACAGGGAAAAAATCAGCCCCAGCATTTT. Protein: CASSRQGKNQPQHF. The chain couples TRBV9 to TRBJ1-5; 7 bases fit TRBD1. This CDR3 has 14 residues. J gave up 4 bases and V 4 bases, and 5 bases lay outside the gene matches. CDR1 SGDLS and CDR2 YYNGEE come from the germline V gene. The entire variable domain, with the rest obtained from reference TRBV9 and TRBJ1-5, is as follows: DSGVTQTPKHLITATGQRVTLRCSPRSGDLSVYWYQQSLDQGLQFLIQYYNGEERAKGNILERFSAQQFPDLHSELNLSSLELGDSALYFCASSRQGKNQPQHFGDGTRLSIL.

This chain joins TRBV4-1 and TRBJ2-1, with D possibly matching TRBD1 (7 bases). Germline CDR1 is MGHRA and CDR2 is YSYEKL. The CDR3 runs 13 residues. V was trimmed by 4 bases and J by 8 bases, leaving 12 bases between them. The CDR3 DNA follows: TGCGCCAGCAGCCGACTAGGGGGCTATGAGCAGTTCTTC. Its protein is CASSRLGGYEQFF.

Concerning this clone: The sample carries other DNA sequences with the same CDR3. V and J are TRBV18 and TRBJ2-5; unclear D gene. CDR3 size: 13 residues. Germline CDR1 KGHSH, CDR2 LQKENI. V lost 2 bases and J lost 2, with 6 bases in between. CDR3 region: CASSPGQQETQYF. CDR3 DNA sequence: TGTGCCAGCTCACCAGGGCAACAAGAGACCCAGTACTTC. Drawing the rest from reference TRBV18 and TRBJ2-5, the complete variable domain is NAGVMQNPRHLVRRRGQEARLRCSPMKGHSHVYWYRQLPEEGLKFMVYLQKENIIDESGMPKERFSAEFPKEGPSILRIQQVVRGDSAAYFCASSPGQQETQYFGPGTRLLVL.

V is TRBV7-2 and J is TRBJ1-5; 7 nucleotides agree with TRBD1. V shed 5 bases and J 7 bases; nucleotides not matched to a gene: 11. In germline, CDR1 is SGHTA, CDR2 FQGNSA. This CDR3 is built from 15 residues. The chain's CDR3 is CASSPLTGVSQPQHF. CDR3 coding DNA: TGTGCCAGCAGCCCTCTCACAGGGGTGAGCCAGCCCCAGCATTTT.

J is TRBJ1-1 and V is TRBV2; D may be TRBD1 (5 bases). V was cut by 1 base and J by 2 bases, with 11 bases left in between. In germline, CDR1 is SNHLY, CDR2 FYNNEI. CDR3 length: 15 residues. CDR3: CASSEEAGINTEAFF. In nucleotides, the CDR3 is TGTGCCAGCAGTGAAGAGGCAGGGATAAACACTGAAGCTTTCTTT.

About this clone: Within the sample, other DNA sequences also encode this same CDR3. This CDR3 reads CASSVSGGSYNEQFF. The CDR3 nucleotides read TGCGCCAGCAGCGTTAGCGGAGGCTCCTACAATGAGCAGTTCTTC. The rearrangement uses TRBV5-1 and TRBJ2-1; possible D gene TRBD2, 6 bases. The length of the CDR3 is 15 residues. The germline V gene encodes CDR1 SGHRS and CDR2 YFSETQ. Trimming left V 4 bases short and J 0 bases short, with 11 bases between.